The 10 T cell receptor beta chains listed next were all sequenced from one sample in a study of blood T cell repertoires in COVID-19. Only in-frame clones appear in the TCRdb table, and some are missing; sequencing was by immunoSEQ multiplex PCR. The sample consists of about 280,000 clones, around 90% of them appearing once. Sample: peripheral blood. All receptors derive from a man between 18 and 35 years old with active or convalescent COVID-19.

There are a few counts of this clone. The rearrangement joins TRBV6-5 to TRBJ1-1; D remains ambiguous. Germline V gene sequence: CDR1 MNHEY, CDR2 SVGAGI. The ends were cut back, 10 bases at V and 3 bases at J, with 18 bases in the middle. This CDR3 contains 14 residues. The CDR3 bases are TGTGCCATACCCGGGCGAGGGAGGGACACTGAAGCTTTCTTT. Protein: CAIPGRGRDTEAFF.

The chain recombines TRBV19 with TRBJ1-5, with TRBD1 as a possible D gene (5 bases). CDR1 and CDR2 (germline): LNHDA, SQIVND (reference sequence). Trimming took off 6 bases at V and 9 bases at J, with 21 bases between the two ends. CDR3 size: 15 residues. The chain's CDR3 is CASSPLLGAGWPQHF. In DNA, the CDR3 is TGTGCCAGTAGCCCGCTTTTGGGTGCAGGGTGGCCCCAGCATTTT.

The rearrangement links TRBV6-4 to TRBJ1-5; D gene uncertain. V was pared by 7 bases and J by 2 bases, with 18 bases between. Germline CDR1 reads MRHNA; CDR2 reads SNTAGT. The CDR3 extends over 16 amino acids. CDR3 DNA sequence: TGTGCCAGCACTTGCCCCCTTGGTACGGGCAATCAGCCCCAGCATTTT. Protein product: CASTCPLGTGNQPQHF.

This rearrangement joins TRBV29-1 to TRBJ2-3; D call uncertain. Germline CDR1 SQVTM, CDR2 ANQGSEA. This CDR3 spans 12 amino acids. With 4 bases removed from V and 1 base from J, the gap between germline ends came to 6 bases. The CDR3 here is CSVGQGTDTQYF. The CDR3 DNA reads as TGCAGCGTTGGGCAGGGCACAGATACGCAGTATTTT.

In this sample, this clone turned up once. The rearrangement joins TRBV6-5 to TRBJ2-2, with 11 positions matching TRBD1. With V trimmed by 4 bases and J by 7 bases, 8 bases remained unmatched. CDR1 and CDR2 from the germline V gene are MNHEY and SVGAGI. The CDR3 runs 16 residues. The CDR3 DNA reads as TGTGCCAGCAGTTGGCTTGGACAGGGGGCGTTCGGGGAGCTGTTTTTT. Translation: CASSWLGQGAFGELFF.

The chain carries TRBV5-1 and TRBJ2-1; 7 nucleotides agree with TRBD2. Germline V gene data show CDR1 as SGHRS and CDR2 as YFSETQ. The CDR3 covers 16 residues. The ends lost 1 base at V and 5 bases at J; junction bases unmatched: 9. CDR3 region: CASSLSYLAENNEQFF. The DNA of the CDR3 is TGCGCCAGCAGCTTGAGTTACCTAGCGGAAAACAATGAGCAGTTCTTC.

The chain joins TRBV4-3 to TRBJ1-1; D might be TRBD1 (5 bases). This CDR3 region has 17 residues. From germline, CDR1 is LGHNA and CDR2 YSLEER. Trimming removed 0 bases from V and 1 base from J, with 15 bases in between. CDR3 protein: CASSQEAGYGSNTEAFF. The CDR3 nucleotides are TGCGCCAGCAGCCAAGAGGCAGGGTACGGCTCGAACACTGAAGCTTTCTTT.

The J gene is TRBJ1-6, the V gene TRBV5-1; 11 nucleotides align to TRBD1. This CDR3 contains 13 residues. The V gene's germline CDR1 is SGHRS and CDR2 YFSETQ. V was clipped by 7 bases and J by 9 bases; unmatched bases: 3. The CDR3 is CASGGTGGSPLHF. CDR3 nucleotides: TGCGCCAGCGGCGGGACAGGGGGTTCACCCCTCCACTTT.

Note on this clone: The sample holds other DNA sequences that translate to the same CDR3. The chain carries TRBV12-3 or TRBV12-4 and TRBJ1-2; D is undetermined. The CDR3 is 12 residues long. Trimming cost V 3 bases and J 4 bases, with 6 bases left between them. The CDR3 here is CASSFTSYGYTF. The CDR3 region has the DNA TGTGCCAGCAGTTTTACAAGCTATGGCTACACCTTC.

This clone was detected once. The genes are TRBV9 and TRBJ1-2, with 11 bases aligning to TRBD1. CDR1 and CDR2 (germline): SGDLS, YYNGEE. Trimming at V came to 0 bases and at J to 7 bases, leaving 5 bases not matched to a gene. This CDR3 contains 15 residues. CDR3 DNA: TGTGCCAGCAGCGTAGGAGGACAGGGGGCGCTTGGCTACACCTTC. Its translation: CASSVGGQGALGYTF.